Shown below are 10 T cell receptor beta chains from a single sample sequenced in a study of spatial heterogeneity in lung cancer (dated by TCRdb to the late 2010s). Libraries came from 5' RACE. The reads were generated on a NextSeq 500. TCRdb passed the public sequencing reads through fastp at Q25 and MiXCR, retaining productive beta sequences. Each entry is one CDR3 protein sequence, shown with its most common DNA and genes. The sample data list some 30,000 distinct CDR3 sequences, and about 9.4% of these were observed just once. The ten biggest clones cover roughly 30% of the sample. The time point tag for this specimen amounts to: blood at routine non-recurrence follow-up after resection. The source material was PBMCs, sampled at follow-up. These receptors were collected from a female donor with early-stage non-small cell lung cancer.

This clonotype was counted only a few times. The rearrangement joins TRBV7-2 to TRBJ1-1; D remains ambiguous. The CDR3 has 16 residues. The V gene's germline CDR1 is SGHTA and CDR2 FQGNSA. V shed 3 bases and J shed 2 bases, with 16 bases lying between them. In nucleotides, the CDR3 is TGTGCCAGCAGCTTTAGGTCAACAGTAGGCAACACTGAAGCTTTCTTT. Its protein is CASSFRSTVGNTEAFF.

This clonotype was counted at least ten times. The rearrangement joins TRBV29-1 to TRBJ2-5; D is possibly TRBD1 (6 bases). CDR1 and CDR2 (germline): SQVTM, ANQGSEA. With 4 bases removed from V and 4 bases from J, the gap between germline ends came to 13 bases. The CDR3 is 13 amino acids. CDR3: CSVADSLIETQYF. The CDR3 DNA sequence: TGCAGCGTTGCGGACAGCTTAATAGAGACCCAGTACTTC.

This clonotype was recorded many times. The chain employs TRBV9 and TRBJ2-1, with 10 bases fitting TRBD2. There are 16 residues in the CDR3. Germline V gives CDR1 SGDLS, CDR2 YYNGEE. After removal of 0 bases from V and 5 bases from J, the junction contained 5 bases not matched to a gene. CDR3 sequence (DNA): TGTGCCAGCAGCGTAGGGCCCAGCGGGGGGGACAATGAGCAGTTCTTC. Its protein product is CASSVGPSGGDNEQFF.

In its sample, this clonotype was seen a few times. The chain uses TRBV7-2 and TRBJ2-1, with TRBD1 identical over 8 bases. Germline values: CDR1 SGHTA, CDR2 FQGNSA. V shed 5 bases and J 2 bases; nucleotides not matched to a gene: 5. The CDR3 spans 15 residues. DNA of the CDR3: TGTGCCAGCAGCCGGAGGACAGGGACCTACAATGAGCAGTTCTTC. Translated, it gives CASSRRTGTYNEQFF. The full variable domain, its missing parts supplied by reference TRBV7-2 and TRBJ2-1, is GAGVSQSPSNKVTEKGKDVELRCDPISGHTALYWYRQSLGQGLEFLIYFQGNSAPDKSGLPSDRFSAERTGGSVSTLTIQRTQQEDSAVYLCASSRRTGTYNEQFFGPGTRLTVL.

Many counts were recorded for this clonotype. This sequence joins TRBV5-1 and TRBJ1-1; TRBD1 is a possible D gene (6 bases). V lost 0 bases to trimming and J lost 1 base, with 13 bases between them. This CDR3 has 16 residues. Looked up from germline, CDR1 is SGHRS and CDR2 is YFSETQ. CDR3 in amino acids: CASSLATGLANTEAFF. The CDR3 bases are TGCGCCAGCAGCTTGGCCACAGGGCTGGCGAACACTGAAGCTTTCTTT.

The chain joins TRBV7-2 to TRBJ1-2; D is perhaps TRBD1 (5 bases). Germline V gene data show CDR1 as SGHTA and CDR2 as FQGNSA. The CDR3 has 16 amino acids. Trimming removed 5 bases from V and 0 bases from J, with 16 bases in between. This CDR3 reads CASSPGGTIANYGYTF. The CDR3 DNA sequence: TGTGCCAGCAGCCCCGGGGGTACAATCGCTAACTATGGCTACACCTTC.

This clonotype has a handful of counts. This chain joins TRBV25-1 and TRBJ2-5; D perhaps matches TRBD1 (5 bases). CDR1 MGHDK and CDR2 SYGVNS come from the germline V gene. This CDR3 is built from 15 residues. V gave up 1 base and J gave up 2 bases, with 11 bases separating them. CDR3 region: CASSESRQLQETQYF. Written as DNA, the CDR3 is TGTGCCAGCAGTGAATCCAGACAGCTACAAGAGACCCAGTACTTC.

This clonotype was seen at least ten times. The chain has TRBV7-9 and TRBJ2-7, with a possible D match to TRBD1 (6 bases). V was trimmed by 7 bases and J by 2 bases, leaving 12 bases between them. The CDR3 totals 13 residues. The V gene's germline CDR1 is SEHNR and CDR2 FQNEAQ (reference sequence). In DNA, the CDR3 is TGTGCCAGCACCCCTACAGGGCCCTACGAGCAGTACTTC. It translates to CASTPTGPYEQYF. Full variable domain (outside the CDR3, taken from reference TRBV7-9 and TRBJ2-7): DTGVSQNPRHKITKRGQNVTFRCDPISEHNRLYWYRQTLGQGPEFLTYFQNEAQLEKSRLLSDRFSAERPKGSFSTLEIQRTEQGDSAMYLCASTPTGPYEQYFGPGTRLTVT.

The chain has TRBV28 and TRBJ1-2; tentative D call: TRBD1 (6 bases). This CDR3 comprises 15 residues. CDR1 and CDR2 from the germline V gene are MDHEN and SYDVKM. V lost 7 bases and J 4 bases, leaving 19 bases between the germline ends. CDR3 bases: TGTGCCAGCACTGAGGGACACCCGGGCCGCTATGGCTACACCTTC. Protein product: CASTEGHPGRYGYTF.

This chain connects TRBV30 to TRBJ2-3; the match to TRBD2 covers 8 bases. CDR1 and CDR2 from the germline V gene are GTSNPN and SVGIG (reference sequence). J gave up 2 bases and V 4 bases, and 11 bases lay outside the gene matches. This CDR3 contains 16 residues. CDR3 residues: CAWTEGLVFVTDTQYF. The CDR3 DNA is TGTGCCTGGACAGAGGGACTAGTTTTTGTCACAGATACGCAGTATTTT. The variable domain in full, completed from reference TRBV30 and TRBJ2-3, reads SQTIHQWPATLVQPVGSPLSLECTVEGTSNPNLYWYRQAAGRGLQLLFYSVGIGQISSEVPQNLSASRPQDRQFILSSKKLLLSDSGFYLCAWTEGLVFVTDTQYFGPGTRLTVL.